This TCR beta chain was sequenced during a study of cytomegalovirus exposure and HLA in healthy donors. Points from the study as a whole: HLA allele associations emerged for some 16,000 TCR beta sequences in a later analysis, at 0.05 false discovery rate. A previous analysis found most TCR beta V segments productive roughly 90% or roughly 30% of the time. According to a later analysis, most TCR beta chains associated with CMV appeared HLA-restricted.

As for this clone: Its antigen remains unidentified.

The V end was cut by 2 bases, the J end by 5 bases, with 12 bases between. Germline V lookup: CDR1 MDHEN, CDR2 SYDVKM. CDR3 length: 15 amino acids. Use of 60 Vbeta and 13 Jbeta primers characterized the PCR. Per the original methods: Unique TCR beta chains numbered roughly 80 million in a later analysis, with around 10 million shared. Data came from immunoSEQ multiplex PCR; TCRdb stores just in-frame clones and leaves some out. D and trimming come from the DNA, and the V and J calls and clone size come from that table. The sample has about 170,000 clones, more than 60% seen once. The rearrangement uses TRBV28 and TRBJ1-4, with D unresolved. This sequence originates from a woman in her forties or fifties in good health and CMV-seropositive. What was sequenced was PBMCs. The CDR3 region is CASSLGGQENEKLFF. Written as DNA, the CDR3 is TGTGCCAGCAGTTTAGGAGGGCAAGAGAATGAAAAACTGTTTTTT.